Given below is one T cell receptor beta chain in context. The record originates from a study of shared clonotypes between healthy human individuals. Study in general: Aged 18 to 49, the donors were a couple of women and a few men.

Execution of the assay was at deep level. The table came from immunoSEQ multiplex PCR; TCRdb's copy has only in-frame clones and leaves some out. Counted here are under 600,000 clones, 97% occurring once; the ten biggest clones make up roughly 0.055%. CDR1 is MGHRA, CDR2 YSYEKL, per germline. The CDR3 covers 18 residues. With 3 bases removed from V and 4 bases from J, the gap between germline ends came to 21 bases. A split of CD4+ cells into CD45RA+ naive and CD45RA-negative memory subsets was performed. The receptor's source is a woman in her twenties or thirties in good health. Sequenced input: naive CD4+ T cells sorted from blood. Subset given: CD45RA+ positively selected. This rearrangement joins TRBV4-1 to TRBJ2-2; tentatively, D is TRBD2 (5 bases). The CDR3 protein is CASSHPRGRVSGTGELFF. In DNA form, the CDR3 reads TGCGCCAGCAGCCACCCCCGGGGTAGGGTCTCTGGCACCGGGGAGCTGTTTTTT.